What follows describes a single T cell receptor beta chain. Its antigen is undetermined. This entry comes from a study of shared clonotypes between healthy human individuals. The study, taken as a whole, reports: Enrolling few donors narrowed the genetic and exposure-history diversity that was represented. The sampled material consisted only of blood, and tissue repertoires are likely to differ.

The length of the CDR3 is 11 residues. Germline-derived CDR1 and CDR2 are SGHVS and FNYEAQ. Between the trimmed V and J ends, which lost 10 bases and 6 bases, there was a span of 13 bases. TCRdb's copy holds only in-frame clones and misses some; the assay was immunoSEQ multiplex PCR. The sample consists of 500,000 to 650,000 clones, around 76% of them appearing once. Unsorted samples relied on about 90 million PBMCs, which served as the source of genomic DNA. This rearrangement joins TRBV7-6 to TRBJ2-7; no clear D. The source of this sequence is a woman in her thirties or forties in good health. Some clones in this sample may be carry-over from other donors' samples. The material sequenced was PBMCs. CDR3 loop: CAITSGVEQYF. The CDR3 bases are TGTGCCATCACATCGGGCGTCGAGCAGTACTTC.